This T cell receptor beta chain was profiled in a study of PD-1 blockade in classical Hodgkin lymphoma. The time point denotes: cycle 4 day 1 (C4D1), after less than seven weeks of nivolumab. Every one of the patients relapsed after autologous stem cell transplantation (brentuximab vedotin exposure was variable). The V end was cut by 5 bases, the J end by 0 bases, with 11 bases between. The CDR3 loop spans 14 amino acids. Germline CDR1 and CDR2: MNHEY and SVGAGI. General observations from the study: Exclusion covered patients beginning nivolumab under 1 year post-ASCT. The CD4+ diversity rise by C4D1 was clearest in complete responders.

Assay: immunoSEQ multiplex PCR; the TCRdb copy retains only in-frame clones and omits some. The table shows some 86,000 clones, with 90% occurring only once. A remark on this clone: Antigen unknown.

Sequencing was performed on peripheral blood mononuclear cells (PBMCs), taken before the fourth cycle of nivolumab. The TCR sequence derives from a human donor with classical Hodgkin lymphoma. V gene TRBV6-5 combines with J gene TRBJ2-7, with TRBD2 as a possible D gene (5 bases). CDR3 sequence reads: CASSERGSSYEQYF. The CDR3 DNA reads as TGTGCCAGCAGTGAACGGGGATCCTCCTACGAGCAGTACTTC.